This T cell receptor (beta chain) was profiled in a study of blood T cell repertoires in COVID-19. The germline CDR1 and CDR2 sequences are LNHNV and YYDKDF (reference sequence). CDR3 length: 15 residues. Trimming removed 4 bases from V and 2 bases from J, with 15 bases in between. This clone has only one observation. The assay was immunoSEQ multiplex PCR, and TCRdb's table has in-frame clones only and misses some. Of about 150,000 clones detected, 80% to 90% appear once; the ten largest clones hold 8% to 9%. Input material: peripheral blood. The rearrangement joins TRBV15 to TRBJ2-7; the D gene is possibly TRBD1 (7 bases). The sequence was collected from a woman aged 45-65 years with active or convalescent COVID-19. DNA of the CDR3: TGTGCCACCAGCAACCTCAGGGGGGTCCCCTACGAGCAGTACTTC. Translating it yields CATSNLRGVPYEQYF. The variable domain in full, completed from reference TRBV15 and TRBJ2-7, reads DAMVIQNPRYQVTQFGKPVTLSCSQTLNHNVMYWYQQKSSQAPKLLFHYYDKDFNNEADTPDNFQSRRPNTSFCFLDIRSPGLGDTAMYLCATSNLRGVPYEQYFGPGTRLTVT.